Presented here are 26 T cell receptor beta chains from one specimen sequenced in a study of OX40 agonist ivuxolimab in advanced cancers. The method was the immunoSEQ multiplex PCR assay. TCRdb took over this immuneACCESS table, retaining in-frame rearrangements with V and J assigned. Such tables are incomplete; in checked studies, under half of the missing clones stem from an unresolved V gene, and the remainder is unexplained. Across this sample there are 48,000 or so clones, with around 90% seen only once. 47% of the sample is in the top ten clones. Sequences were derived from CD4+ or CD8+ T cells sorted from blood, sampled in a trial of the OX40 agonist ivuxolimab. The origin of the receptors is an adult with an advanced solid tumor such as melanoma, head and neck, liver or kidney cancer.

This clone was found a few times. The rearrangement joins TRBV7-9 to TRBJ1-1, with 7 positions matching TRBD1. The CDR3 is 15 residues long. With V trimmed by 4 bases and J by 1 base, 6 bases remained unmatched. Germline lookup yields CDR1 SEHNR and CDR2 FQNEAQ (reference sequence). The CDR3 coding sequence is TGTGCCAGCAGCTCCGTAGGGGGCGGGAACACTGAAGCTTTCTTT. This codes for CASSSVGGGNTEAFF.

The V gene is TRBV30, the J gene TRBJ2-3; D might be TRBD1 or TRBD2, each matching 5 bases. This CDR3 is built from 14 residues. Germline CDR1 is GTSNPN and CDR2 is SVGIG (reference sequence). Trimming shortened V by 4 bases and J by 2 bases, and 13 bases separated the two germline ends. CDR3 in DNA: TGTGCCTGGACTCGGGACGGAACCACAGATACGCAGTATTTT. Encoded protein: CAWTRDGTTDTQYF. Together with reference TRBV30 and TRBJ2-3, the CDR3 gives the full variable domain: SQTIHQWPATLVQPVGSPLSLECTVEGTSNPNLYWYRQAAGRGLQLLFYSVGIGQISSEVPQNLSASRPQDRQFILSSKKLLLSDSGFYLCAWTRDGTTDTQYFGPGTRLTVL.

The chain uses TRBV7-9 and TRBJ1-1, with 7 nucleotides matching TRBD1. V shed 2 bases and J 3 bases; nucleotides not matched to a gene: 6. The CDR3 totals 15 residues. CDR1 and CDR2 from the germline V gene are SEHNR and FQNEAQ (reference sequence). Here the CDR3 DNA reads TGTGCCAGCAGCTTAAGGGAGGGGGCGGACACTGAAGCTTTCTTT. Protein product: CASSLREGADTEAFF. Drawing the rest from reference TRBV7-9 and TRBJ1-1, the complete variable domain is DTGVSQNPRHKITKRGQNVTFRCDPISEHNRLYWYRQTLGQGPEFLTYFQNEAQLEKSRLLSDRFSAERPKGSFSTLEIQRTEQGDSAMYLCASSLREGADTEAFFGQGTRLTVV.

As for this clone: The junction does not match germline at one end; this may be a read error. V is TRBV7-7 and J is TRBJ2-2; TRBD2 matches at 15 bases. CDR1 is SSHAT and CDR2 is FNYEAQ in the germline V gene (reference sequence). The CDR3 runs 18 residues. DNA of the CDR3: TGTGCTAGCAGCCCCGGGACTAGCGGGGGGCCGAACACCGGGGAGCTGTTTTTT. It is translated as CASSPGTSGGPNTGELFF.

V and J are TRBV19 and TRBJ2-7, with 9 bases lining up with TRBD1. This CDR3 has 14 amino acids. Trimming cost V 6 bases and J 2 bases; bases outside gene matches: 5. Germline values: CDR1 LNHDA, CDR2 SQIVND (reference sequence). The CDR3 protein is CASRPGQGTYEQYF. CDR3 DNA: TGTGCCAGTAGACCGGGACAGGGAACCTACGAGCAGTACTTC.

V usage is TRBV5-7 and J usage is TRBJ1-5, with D possibly being TRBD1 (6 bases). TRBV5-7 is given ORF status, its function remaining uncertain. CDR3 length equals 17 residues. V lost 1 base to trimming and J lost 3 bases, with 17 bases between them. CDR3 DNA sequence: TGTGCCAGCAGCTTGACTTATAGGGGGGGATACAATCAGCCCCAGCATTTT. Its protein product is CASSLTYRGGYNQPQHF.

This clone is a singleton in its sample. The chain uses TRBV5-4 and TRBJ2-2; D perhaps matches TRBD1 (6 bases). Germline CDR1 SGHNT, CDR2 YYREEE (reference sequence). Trimming removed 7 bases from V and 1 base from J, with 14 bases in between. This CDR3 has 15 amino acids. The CDR3 region has the DNA TGTGCCAGCGGGGACATGTTCCTGAACACCGGGGAGCTGTTTTTT. This gives the protein CASGDMFLNTGELFF.

The chain recombines TRBV6-4 with TRBJ2-1; possibly TRBD1 for D (5 bases). Deletions cut 8 bases from V and 7 bases from J, with 9 bases between. This CDR3 has 11 residues. From germline, CDR1 is MRHNA and CDR2 SNTAGT. The CDR3 here is CASLRQNEQFF. The CDR3 bases are TGTGCCAGCCTTAGACAGAATGAGCAGTTCTTC.

The chain employs TRBV28 and TRBJ2-5; 12 bases line up with TRBD1. Germline V gene lookup returns CDR1 MDHEN and CDR2 SYDVKM. V gave up 5 bases and J gave up 5 bases; unmatched junction bases: 6. This CDR3 region has 15 residues. The CDR3 spells CASSHRDRGLETQYF. The DNA of the CDR3 is TGTGCCAGCAGTCACCGGGACAGGGGGCTGGAGACCCAGTACTTC.

The V and J genes are TRBV4-3 and TRBJ1-2, with a possible D match to TRBD1 (5 bases). The CDR3 extends over 14 amino acids. V dropped 1 base and J dropped 2 bases, with 8 bases sitting between them. Per germline, CDR1 LGHNA and CDR2 YSLEER. The CDR3 loop reads CASSQGGANYGYTF. In DNA form, the CDR3 reads TGCGCCAGCAGCCAAGGCGGGGCCAACTATGGCTACACCTTC.

V and J are TRBV4-1 and TRBJ2-7; D remains ambiguous. CDR1 and CDR2 from the germline V gene are MGHRA and YSYEKL. Trimming removed 0 bases at V and 3 bases at J, with 12 bases between. This CDR3 contains 15 residues. In DNA form, the CDR3 reads TGCGCCAGCAGCCAAGATCCACCCCCTGACTACGAGCAGTACTTC. Translated, it gives CASSQDPPPDYEQYF.

This clone has just a few counts. At one boundary the junction diverges from the germline segment, which might be a read error. CDR3 sequence: CASREAWEQYF. The CDR3 DNA is TGTGCCAGCAGGGAAGCCTGGGAGCAGTACTTC. This sequence joins TRBV2 and TRBJ2-7; D is uncertain. The CDR3 loop spans 11 amino acids. Germline loops: CDR1 SNHLY, CDR2 FYNNEI.

The genes are TRBV6-5 and TRBJ1-1; 7 nucleotides agree with TRBD1. Germline CDR1 and CDR2: MNHEY and SVGAGI. V lost 8 bases to trimming and J lost 4 bases; unmatched junction nucleotides: 7. The CDR3 sequence is 13 residues long. As DNA, the CDR3 is TGTGCCAGCGGACAGGCCTCGGGCACTGAAGCTTTCTTT. Translating gives CASGQASGTEAFF.

The genes are TRBV4-3 and TRBJ1-5; D not certain. Germline lookup yields CDR1 LGHNA and CDR2 YSLEER. The CDR3 sequence is 15 residues long. V was pared by 0 bases and J by 4 bases, with 10 bases between. The CDR3 coding sequence is TGCGCCAGCAGCCAAGATGGCAGTACTAATCAGCCCCAGCATTTT. Residues: CASSQDGSTNQPQHF.

This rearrangement joins TRBV28 to TRBJ2-1; D not resolved. Per germline, CDR1 MDHEN and CDR2 SYDVKM. The CDR3 runs to 14 residues. V shed 3 bases and J shed 9 bases, with 15 bases lying between them. CDR3 sequence reads: CASSFGPLAGEQFF. CDR3 DNA sequence: TGTGCCAGCAGTTTTGGACCCTTAGCAGGTGAGCAGTTCTTC. Based on the CDR3 plus reference TRBV28 and TRBJ2-1, the full variable domain is DVKVTQSSRYLVKRTGEKVFLECVQDMDHENMFWYRQDPGLGLRLIYFSYDVKMKEKGDIPEGYSVSREKKERFSLILESASTNQTSMYLCASSFGPLAGEQFFGPGTRLTVL.

The J gene is TRBJ2-1, the V gene TRBV5-4; D might be TRBD1 (5 bases). Germline loops: CDR1 SGHNT, CDR2 YYREEE (reference sequence). Trimming shortened V by 4 bases and J by 0 bases, and 11 bases separated the two germline ends. CDR3 length: 15 amino acids. The DNA of the CDR3 is TGTGCCAGCAGCCTCAGGGTGAACTCCTACAATGAGCAGTTCTTC. Translating gives CASSLRVNSYNEQFF.

This rearrangement joins TRBV4-3 to TRBJ1-2, with D possibly matching TRBD1 (5 bases). The CDR3 loop spans 15 amino acids. Trimming took off 1 base at V and 3 bases at J, with 12 bases between the two ends. Germline CDR1 reads LGHNA; CDR2 reads YSLEER. CDR3 sequence (DNA): TGCGCCAGCAGCCAAGGAGCAGGGTCGTACTATGGCTACACCTTC. As protein: CASSQGAGSYYGYTF.

The rearrangement uses TRBV19 and TRBJ2-1, with 7 bases matching TRBD2. CDR1 is LNHDA and CDR2 is SQIVND in the germline V gene (reference sequence). Trimming took 10 bases from V and 7 from J; bases not matched to a gene: 16. The CDR3 runs to 15 residues. DNA for the CDR3: TGTGCCACCGGGCCGTCAGCGGGGAGTGGTAATGAGCAGTTCTTC. Translated: CATGPSAGSGNEQFF. Supplemented by reference TRBV19 and TRBJ2-1, the full variable domain reads DGGITQSPKYLFRKEGQNVTLSCEQNLNHDAMYWYRQDPGQGLRLIYYSQIVNDFQKGDIAEGYSVSREKKESFPLTVTSAQKNPTAFYLCATGPSAGSGNEQFFGPGTRLTVL.

The chain is built from TRBV21-1 and TRBJ2-3; TRBD2, the table's D call, lacks a check against the DNA. TRBV21-1 is given as a pseudogene. CDR3 length equals 16 residues. CDR3 in amino acids: CASSKRRGTSTDTQYF. CDR3 sequence (DNA): TGTGCCAGCAGCAAACGGCGGGGGACTAGCACAGATACGCAGTATTTT.

The J gene is TRBJ2-7, the V gene TRBV28; D is perhaps TRBD1 (5 bases). Germline values: CDR1 MDHEN, CDR2 SYDVKM. The CDR3 extends over 14 amino acids. Trimming cost V 3 bases and J 5 bases, with 14 bases left between them. DNA for the CDR3: TGTGCCAGCAGTTTGAACAGGTTCGGAGACGAGCAGTACTTC. Its protein is CASSLNRFGDEQYF.

Of note for this clone: A much more abundant neighbour one base away suggests this may be a read error. The chain employs TRBV27 and TRBJ2-7; 7 nucleotides agree with TRBD1. The V gene's germline CDR1 is MNHEY and CDR2 SMNVEV (reference sequence). The CDR3 is made up of 12 amino acids. With 5 bases clipped from V and 4 bases from J, the junction kept 2 bases outside the gene matches. CDR3 sequence reads: CASSPTGYEQYF. The DNA for the CDR3 is TGTGCCAGCAGTCCGACAGGGTACGAGCAGTACTTC.

The CDR3 protein is CASSDPGAGELFF. In DNA, the CDR3 is TGTGCCAGCAGCGACCCGGGGGCCGGGGAGCTGTTTTTT. The chain joins TRBV9 to TRBJ2-2, with D possibly TRBD2 on 6 matching bases. The CDR3 is made up of 13 amino acids. The V gene's germline CDR1 is SGDLS and CDR2 YYNGEE. The V end lost 3 bases, the J end lost 6 bases, and 9 bases lay between the germline ends. Using reference TRBV9 and TRBJ2-2 for the parts outside the CDR3, the full variable domain is DSGVTQTPKHLITATGQRVTLRCSPRSGDLSVYWYQQSLDQGLQFLIQYYNGEERAKGNILERFSAQQFPDLHSELNLSSLELGDSALYFCASSDPGAGELFFGEGSRLTVL.

This chain joins TRBV7-8 and TRBJ1-5; no clear D. V lost 0 bases to trimming and J lost 3 bases, with 9 bases between them. Germline V CDR1 and CDR2: SGHVS, FQNEAQ. The CDR3 covers 15 residues. The chain's CDR3 is CASSLAESLNQPQHF. The CDR3, as DNA: TGTGCCAGCAGCTTAGCAGAGTCTCTCAATCAGCCCCAGCATTTT.

The V gene is TRBV7-2, the J gene TRBJ2-5; D gene unclear. CDR1 is SGHTA, CDR2 FQGNSA, per germline. V lost 1 base to trimming and J lost 3 bases, with 9 bases between them. The length of the CDR3 is 14 residues. The DNA of the CDR3 is TGTGCCAGCAGCTTAGTTGGCGGAAAAGAGACCCAGTACTTC. Its protein product is CASSLVGGKETQYF.

In nucleotides, the CDR3 is TGTGCCAGCAGTGAATCGACAGGGAACTATGGCTACACCTTC. It codes for CASSESTGNYGYTF. The chain links TRBV2 to TRBJ1-2, with 7 positions matching TRBD1. This CDR3 region has 14 residues. J was trimmed by 2 bases and V by 2 bases; bases with no gene match: 2. Germline values: CDR1 SNHLY, CDR2 FYNNEI.

This chain links TRBV7-6 with TRBJ2-5, with D perhaps matching TRBD1 (6 bases). The CDR3 runs to 16 residues. V lost 2 bases and J 5 bases, leaving 18 bases between the germline ends. Germline V gene sequence: CDR1 SGHVS, CDR2 FNYEAQ. The CDR3: CASSLLGTRGEETQYF. The CDR3 DNA sequence: TGTGCCAGCAGCTTACTGGGGACACGGGGAGAGGAGACCCAGTACTTC.